This T cell receptor (beta chain) is from a study of blood T cell repertoires in COVID-19. Study-wide context: Samples came from the United States, Italy and Spain, spanning acute and convalescent COVID-19.

This clone was found once. Trimming cost V 6 bases and J 3 bases, with 5 bases left between them. This CDR3 is built from 12 residues. In the authors' methods: Researchers report that nucleated cell counts were estimated from reference gene primer amplification. The method was immunoSEQ multiplex PCR; TCRdb's version includes in-frame clones alone and lacks a portion of them. D and trimming were read from the DNA, whereas the V and J calls and clone size are those reported in that table. Found here are 80,000 to 95,000 clones, more than 70% of them singletons; the top ten hold about 20%. The TCR was taken from an elderly woman in a cohort sampled during active or convalescent COVID-19. What was sequenced was peripheral blood. The chain couples TRBV12-3 or TRBV12-4 to TRBJ2-2; no clear D gene. The DNA of the CDR3 is TGTGCCAGCAGCCGTCACACCGGGGAGCTGTTTTTT. Translating it yields CASSRHTGELFF.